The 25 T cell receptor beta chains given below trace back to one sample, sequenced in a study of shared clonotypes between healthy human individuals. Using immunoSEQ multiplex PCR, the repertoire was profiled, and TCRdb retains in-frame clones only, with some absent. The sample shows around 550,000 clones, about 96% of them seen only once. Specimen: naive CD4+ T cells sorted from blood. Subset here: CD45RA+ positively selected. The source is a woman aged 25-40 years in good health.

CDR3 DNA: TGTGCCAGCAGTCCCCGGACAGGGAGCTCCTACGAGCAGTACTTC. Protein sequence: CASSPRTGSSYEQYF. The J gene is TRBJ2-7, the V gene TRBV27, with TRBD1 matching over 8 bases. V shed 5 bases, J shed 0 bases, and the junction held 6 bases outside the gene matches. This CDR3 comprises 15 residues. CDR1 and CDR2 (germline): MNHEY, SMNVEV (reference sequence).

The chain carries TRBV19 and TRBJ1-4; D gene unclear. CDR1 and CDR2 (germline): LNHDA, SQIVND (reference sequence). The CDR3 has 18 amino acids. Trimming removed 6 bases from V and 3 bases from J, with 23 bases in between. The chain's CDR3 is CASRRAPLRFGANEKLFF. The CDR3 coding sequence is TGTGCCAGTAGACGGGCCCCGTTGCGGTTCGGGGCTAATGAAAAACTGTTTTTT.

This clone was counted a single time. The rearrangement uses TRBV30 and TRBJ1-5; D uncertain. The CDR3 is 13 amino acids. The germline CDR1 and CDR2 sequences are GTSNPN and SVGIG (reference sequence). The V end was cut by 2 bases, the J end by 4 bases, with 9 bases between. The CDR3 sequence: CAWSRGFNQPQHF. The CDR3 nucleotides read TGTGCCTGGAGTCGAGGATTTAATCAGCCCCAGCATTTT.

The chain couples TRBV4-1 to TRBJ1-5; the match to TRBD1 covers 9 bases. After removal of 1 base from V and 2 bases from J, the junction contained 12 bases not matched to a gene. Germline loops: CDR1 MGHRA, CDR2 YSYEKL. The CDR3 has 19 residues. CDR3: CASSQAPPETGGGNQPQHF. The CDR3 region has the DNA TGCGCCAGCAGCCAAGCCCCCCCCGAGACAGGGGGGGGCAATCAGCCCCAGCATTTT.

The chain recombines TRBV9 with TRBJ1-4; 9 bases map to TRBD1. Germline assignment: CDR1 SGDLS and CDR2 YYNGEE. This CDR3 comprises 20 residues. Unmatched junction bases numbered 25, after V lost 3 bases and J lost 10 bases. The CDR3 loop reads CASSAGDRDVSGPPRGKLFF. The CDR3 nucleotides are TGTGCCAGCAGCGCCGGGGACAGGGATGTCTCTGGACCGCCGAGAGGAAAACTGTTTTTT.

V usage is TRBV16 and J usage is TRBJ2-6; 9 bases are a match to TRBD1. With 2 bases clipped from V and 1 base from J, the junction kept 6 bases outside the gene matches. The CDR3 is made up of 18 amino acids. Germline CDR1 KGHSY, CDR2 FQNENV. The CDR3 coding sequence is TGTGCCAGCAGCCAACTGGGACAGGGAATGTCTGGGGCCAACGTCCTGACTTTC. This codes for CASSQLGQGMSGANVLTF.

J is TRBJ2-2 and V is TRBV2, with D unresolved. The V gene lost 5 bases and the J gene lost 2 bases, with 6 bases spanning the gap. The length of the CDR3 is 13 residues. Germline values: CDR1 SNHLY, CDR2 FYNNEI. The DNA of the CDR3 is TGTGCCAGCAGTTATGATAACACCGGGGAGCTGTTTTTT. Its protein product is CASSYDNTGELFF.

This clone was seen only once. The rearrangement uses TRBV27 and TRBJ2-5; tentatively, D is TRBD1 (5 bases). V was trimmed by 8 bases and J by 5 bases, leaving 15 bases between them. Germline loops: CDR1 MNHEY, CDR2 SMNVEV (reference sequence). The CDR3 spans 13 residues. The CDR3, as DNA: TGTGCCAGCCGTGGAAGGGGTAAGGAGACCCAGTACTTC. It translates to CASRGRGKETQYF.

V and J are TRBV27 and TRBJ2-1, with D uncertain. Trimming took 2 bases from V and 6 from J, leaving 8 bases between them. Germline CDR1 reads MNHEY; CDR2 reads SMNVEV (reference sequence). This CDR3 region has 13 residues. The CDR3 DNA reads as TGTGCCAGCAGTTTAAGCCGAGGCAATGAGCAGTTCTTC. Its translation is CASSLSRGNEQFF.

CDR3 sequence reads: CATTKGFNEKLFF. CDR3 bases: TGCGCCACGACGAAGGGGTTTAATGAAAAACTGTTTTTT. The rearrangement links TRBV10-2 to TRBJ1-4; tentatively, D is TRBD1 (5 bases). The germline V gene encodes CDR1 WSHSY and CDR2 SAAADI. The CDR3 has 13 residues. Trimming shortened V by 10 bases and J by 4 bases, and 13 bases separated the two germline ends.

The chain joins TRBV4-2 to TRBJ2-1; D unclear. The CDR3 runs 14 residues. V lost 0 bases and J 10 bases, leaving 13 bases between the germline ends. Per germline, CDR1 LGHNA and CDR2 YNFKEQ. CDR3 region: CASSQDLFPGEQFF. The CDR3 DNA reads TGTGCCAGCAGCCAAGATCTATTTCCAGGCGAGCAGTTCTTC.

V is TRBV28 and J is TRBJ2-5; 9 nucleotides match TRBD1. CDR1 and CDR2 from the germline V gene are MDHEN and SYDVKM. This CDR3 is built from 16 residues. V lost 6 bases to trimming and J lost 5 bases; unmatched junction nucleotides: 13. CDR3 in DNA: TGTGCCAGCAGGGGCCAGGACAGGGGCGCCGGGGAGACCCAGTACTTC. Its translation is CASRGQDRGAGETQYF.

This chain links TRBV30 with TRBJ2-3; D remains ambiguous. With 2 bases removed from V and 2 bases from J, the gap between germline ends came to 8 bases. In germline, CDR1 is GTSNPN, CDR2 SVGIG (reference sequence). This CDR3 has 13 amino acids. The CDR3 loop is CAWSFDATDTQYF. The DNA for the CDR3 is TGTGCCTGGAGTTTCGACGCCACAGATACGCAGTATTTT.

The V gene is TRBV7-9, the J gene TRBJ2-2, with D unclear. Between the trimmed V and J ends, which lost 4 bases and 2 bases, there was a span of 17 bases. CDR1 and CDR2 from the germline V gene are SEHNR and FQNEAQ (reference sequence). The CDR3 totals 17 residues. CDR3 loop: CASSSGPWADNTGELFF. In DNA, the CDR3 is TGTGCCAGCAGCTCCGGGCCCTGGGCAGATAACACCGGGGAGCTGTTTTTT.

The J gene is TRBJ1-2, the V gene TRBV10-3, with 8 positions matching TRBD1. The ends lost 2 bases at V and 4 bases at J; junction bases unmatched: 0. Germline-derived CDR1 and CDR2 are ENHRY and SYGVKD. The CDR3 runs to 13 residues. The CDR3 sequence is CAISEDRGYGYTF. The CDR3 bases are TGTGCCATCAGTGAGGACAGGGGCTATGGCTACACCTTC.

The chain recombines TRBV11-2 with TRBJ2-6; D is undetermined. The CDR3 has 15 amino acids. V lost 2 bases and J 1 base, leaving 6 bases between the germline ends. Germline-derived CDR1 and CDR2 are SGHAT and FQNNGV. CDR3 protein: CASSLTASGANVLTF. The CDR3 coding sequence is TGTGCCAGCAGCTTAACCGCATCTGGGGCCAACGTCCTGACTTTC.

The rearrangement links TRBV7-9 to TRBJ2-3; TRBD2 is a possible D gene (6 bases). V was cut by 5 bases and J by 4 bases, with 22 bases left in between. From germline, CDR1 is SEHNR and CDR2 FQNEAQ (reference sequence). The CDR3 has 17 amino acids. CDR3 in DNA: TGTGCCAGCAGCCTAGGGGCCCGGCGGGAAGAGGCAGATACGCAGTATTTT. Its protein product is CASSLGARREEADTQYF.

The chain uses TRBV19 and TRBJ2-5; D unclear. Trimming took 4 bases from V and 1 from J, leaving 10 bases between them. The CDR3 covers 14 residues. Germline CDR1 and CDR2: LNHDA and SQIVND (reference sequence). In DNA form, the CDR3 reads TGTGCCAGTAGTACTCACAGAACCCAAGAGACCCAGTACTTC. Its translation is CASSTHRTQETQYF.

This sequence joins TRBV30 and TRBJ2-1; no clear D. The germline V gene encodes CDR1 GTSNPN and CDR2 SVGIG (reference sequence). This CDR3 region has 12 residues. V gave up 4 bases and J gave up 5 bases, with 9 bases separating them. The CDR3 is CAWKGLHNEQFF. CDR3 coding DNA: TGTGCCTGGAAGGGCCTACACAATGAGCAGTTCTTC.

This chain joins TRBV4-2 and TRBJ2-7; perhaps TRBD2 as D (6 bases). V lost 0 bases and J 4 bases, leaving 13 bases between the germline ends. Germline values: CDR1 LGHNA, CDR2 YNFKEQ. The CDR3 is 15 residues long. The CDR3 DNA reads TGTGCCAGCAGCCAAGACTCGGGACTCGTTTACGAGCAGTACTTC. Translation gives CASSQDSGLVYEQYF.

The chain joins TRBV28 to TRBJ2-1; 12 bases map to TRBD1. The germline V gene has CDR1 MDHEN and CDR2 SYDVKM. The V gene end was trimmed by 4 bases and the J gene end by 10 bases; junction bases not matched to a gene: 8. The CDR3 length is 15 residues. The CDR3 nucleotides are TGTGCCAGCAGTTCCGGGGACAGGGGGCTGAGGGAGCAGTTCTTC. Residues: CASSSGDRGLREQFF.

The V and J genes are TRBV5-4 and TRBJ1-1; perhaps TRBD1 as D (6 bases). The CDR3 sequence is 14 residues long. Per the germline V gene, CDR1 is SGHNT and CDR2 is YYREEE (reference sequence). The germline V and J ends were trimmed by 0 bases and 1 base, with 7 bases remaining between them. This chain's CDR3 is CASSLADRNTEAFF. The DNA for the CDR3 is TGTGCCAGCAGCTTGGCGGACAGGAACACTGAAGCTTTCTTT.

The genes are TRBV10-3 and TRBJ2-3; D assignment may be TRBD1 or TRBD2 (5 bases each). The CDR3 consists of 13 residues. V was clipped by 9 bases and J by 2 bases, with 12 bases between them. Germline V gives CDR1 ENHRY, CDR2 SYGVKD. DNA for the CDR3: TGTGCCATAACGGGACGAAACACAGATACGCAGTATTTT. Encoded protein: CAITGRNTDTQYF.

The CDR3 spells CASSDPGEPYEQYF. In nucleotides, the CDR3 is TGCGCCAGCAGTGACCCAGGCGAACCCTACGAGCAGTACTTC. The chain couples TRBV10-1 to TRBJ2-7; D is unresolved. Germline V gives CDR1 WNHNN, CDR2 SYGVQD (reference sequence). The CDR3 runs 14 residues. Trimming removed 3 bases from V and 2 bases from J, with 11 bases in between.

The rearrangement uses TRBV23-1 and TRBJ2-7; TRBD1 is a possible D gene (6 bases). TRBV23-1 is annotated as an ORF whose role is uncertain. The CDR3 contains 22 residues. Trimming left V 0 bases short and J 0 bases short, with 30 bases between. For the CDR3, the DNA is TGCGCCAGCAGTCAATCGGAAGGAAGGACAACAGGGCGATTAGGGGGCTCCTACGAGCAGTACTTC. It specifies CASSQSEGRTTGRLGGSYEQYF.